These 24 T cell receptor beta chains originate from one sample sequenced in a study of CD8+CD57+ T cells in acquired aplastic anemia. Only patients with CD8+CD57+ cell expansion on flow cytometry were chosen for sequencing. Researchers used genomic DNA as the template to profile TCR beta VDJ and CDR3. TCRdb independently ran MiXCR on the reads; one entry per CDR3 protein. Of some 200,000 distinct CDR3 sequences listed, 65% are singletons. Sequencing was done on a sample of sorted CD4+, CD8+, or CD8+CD57+ T cells (not recorded which) from PBMCs. Receptor source: a human donor with aplastic anemia.

The chain carries TRBV12-3 or TRBV12-4 and TRBJ1-1; TRBD1 agrees at 8 bases. V dropped 4 bases and J dropped 1; count of bases not matched to a gene: 8. The CDR3 contains 16 residues. CDR3 region: CASSWGQGAGNTEAFF. CDR3 bases: TGTGCCAGCAGTTGGGGCCAGGGGGCGGGGAACACTGAAGCTTTCTTT.

The chain is built from TRBV2 and TRBJ1-1; D remains unclear. CDR1 SNHLY and CDR2 FYNNEI come from the germline V gene. V lost 8 bases, J lost 6 bases, and 13 bases lay in between. The CDR3 contains 12 residues. The CDR3: CASQSINPEAFF. CDR3 in DNA: TGTGCCAGCCAGTCAATAAACCCTGAAGCTTTCTTT.

The chain employs TRBV20-1 and TRBJ2-3; 9 nucleotides line up with TRBD1. Germline V gene lookup returns CDR1 DFQATT and CDR2 SNEGSKA (reference sequence). The CDR3 spans 17 residues. Germline trimming cut 1 base from V and 3 bases from J; bases unmatched to any gene: 11. The CDR3, as DNA: TGCAGTGCTAGAGGGTCCACCGGGACAGGGAGTACAGATACGCAGTATTTT. This sequence encodes CSARGSTGTGSTDTQYF.

This clonotype was counted many times. The chain is built from TRBV20-1 and TRBJ1-5; TRBD1 aligns across 8 bases. The CDR3 loop spans 16 amino acids. Trimming at V came to 6 bases and at J to 4 bases, leaving 14 bases not matched to a gene. Germline-derived CDR1 and CDR2 are DFQATT and SNEGSKA (reference sequence). The CDR3 bases are TGCAGTGCGCTAGAAGCCCGAGGGACAGGTAATCAGCCCCAGCATTTT. Encoded protein: CSALEARGTGNQPQHF.

Notes on this clonotype: Its ends do not fully match the called genes, so a read error is possible. This rearrangement joins TRBV24-1 to TRBJ1-2, with D tentatively TRBD1 (6 bases). This CDR3 is built from 14 residues. Germline V CDR1 and CDR2: KGHDR, SFDVKD. The CDR3 reads CATSDGQNFYGYTF. CDR3 DNA: TGTGCTACCAGTGACGGACAGAACTTCTATGGCTACACCTTC.

The chain recombines TRBV29-1 with TRBJ1-1; D perhaps matches TRBD1 (6 bases). The CDR3 extends over 13 amino acids. Per the germline V gene, CDR1 is SQVTM and CDR2 is ANQGSEA. Trimming removed 6 bases at V and 3 bases at J, with 14 bases between. The CDR3: CSVGGGGYTEAFF. CDR3 DNA: TGCAGCGTGGGGGGCGGGGGGTACACTGAAGCTTTCTTT.

This chain joins TRBV7-3 and TRBJ2-4; 9 bases match TRBD1. Germline CDR1 reads SGHTA; CDR2 reads FQGTGA. The J segment lost 8 bases and the V segment lost 5 bases, leaving 7 bases of the junction unmatched. The CDR3 runs to 14 residues. The CDR3 nucleotides are TGTGCCAGCAGCCAGGGACAGGGCTTGGACATTCAGTACTTC. Translated, it gives CASSQGQGLDIQYF.

The V and J genes are TRBV2 and TRBJ1-6, with 10 bases that match TRBD1. Germline CDR1 SNHLY, CDR2 FYNNEI. V trimming: 4 bases; J trimming: 10 bases; junction bases outside the gene matches: 4. The CDR3 runs to 14 residues. This CDR3 reads CASSGQGARSPLHF. CDR3 nucleotides: TGTGCCAGCAGTGGACAGGGGGCAAGGTCACCCCTCCACTTT.

The chain recombines TRBV7-8 with TRBJ1-5; D is uncertain. The V gene's germline CDR1 is SGHVS and CDR2 FQNEAQ. V lost 0 bases and J 6 bases, leaving 9 bases between the germline ends. The CDR3 length is 14 residues. The CDR3 sequence is CASSLAGFGQPQHF. DNA of the CDR3: TGTGCCAGCAGCTTAGCGGGATTCGGTCAGCCCCAGCATTTT.

The J gene is TRBJ2-7, the V gene TRBV19; TRBD1 aligns across 8 bases. The CDR3 is 15 amino acids. V lost 3 bases and J lost 7; bases outside the gene matches: 11. Germline CDR1 is LNHDA and CDR2 is SQIVND (reference sequence). This CDR3 reads CASSMGTGGFWEQYF. DNA of the CDR3: TGTGCCAGTAGTATGGGCACAGGGGGATTTTGGGAGCAGTACTTC.

The chain recombines TRBV6-1 with TRBJ1-3, with D unclear. From germline, CDR1 is MNHNS and CDR2 SASEGT. This CDR3 contains 12 residues. V dropped 6 bases and J dropped 2 bases, with 5 bases sitting between them. The CDR3 here is CASRVAGNTIYF. The CDR3 coding sequence is TGTGCCAGCAGGGTCGCTGGAAACACCATATATTTT.

The CDR3 protein is CASTRQGYNQPQHF. CDR3 in DNA: TGTGCCAGTACAAGACAGGGGTACAATCAGCCCCAGCATTTT. The V gene is TRBV19, the J gene TRBJ1-5, with 8 bases matching TRBD1. The CDR3 loop spans 14 amino acids. The germline V gene has CDR1 LNHDA and CDR2 SQIVND (reference sequence). V was pared by 7 bases and J by 3 bases, with 5 bases of the junction left unmatched.

This clonotype was recorded a few times. The chain couples TRBV7-3 to TRBJ2-7, with TRBD1 matching 7 bases. The germline CDR1 and CDR2 sequences are SGHTA and FQGTGA. The CDR3 has 14 residues. The trim removed 1 base at V and 4 bases at J, leaving 4 bases unmatched. CDR3: CASSLKQGSYEQYF. The CDR3 DNA follows: TGTGCCAGCAGCTTAAAACAGGGGTCGTACGAGCAGTACTTC.

This chain links TRBV20-1 with TRBJ2-4; D gene uncertain. Germline values: CDR1 DFQATT, CDR2 SNEGSKA (reference sequence). The CDR3 sequence is 12 residues long. Trimming removed 1 base at V and 16 bases at J, with 17 bases between. In nucleotides, the CDR3 is TGCAGTGCTAGAGCTAACGTCGGTAGTGGATACTTC. It encodes CSARANVGSGYF.

J is TRBJ2-7 and V is TRBV2; D is ambiguous. The V end lost 1 base, the J end lost 2 bases, and 9 bases lay between the germline ends. The CDR3 covers 14 residues. Germline V gene lookup returns CDR1 SNHLY and CDR2 FYNNEI. For the CDR3, the DNA is TGTGCCAGCAGTGAAGAGGGCACTCCCTACGAGCAGTACTTC. The encoded protein is CASSEEGTPYEQYF.

As DNA, the CDR3 is TGCAGTGCTAACGCGGGGGGTAGCTATGGCTACACCTTC. This encodes CSANAGGSYGYTF. The rearrangement joins TRBV20-1 to TRBJ1-2, with TRBD1 as a possible D gene (5 bases). CDR1 DFQATT and CDR2 SNEGSKA come from the germline V gene (reference sequence). The CDR3 has 13 amino acids. Trimming shortened V by 4 bases and J by 4 bases, and 13 bases separated the two germline ends.

The chain joins TRBV20-1 to TRBJ1-3; the D gene is possibly TRBD1 (6 bases). The CDR3 has 12 amino acids. V was pared by 6 bases and J by 1 base, with 7 bases between. Germline loops: CDR1 DFQATT, CDR2 SNEGSKA (reference sequence). CDR3 DNA sequence: TGCAGTGCAGGGGGGTCTGGAAACACCATATATTTT. This sequence encodes CSAGGSGNTIYF.

V and J are TRBV10-3 and TRBJ1-1; D is unresolved. The CDR3 is 15 residues long. Germline V gene lookup returns CDR1 ENHRY and CDR2 SYGVKD. V dropped 4 bases and J dropped 4 bases, with 16 bases sitting between them. CDR3 region: CAISAGGQSLTEAFF. CDR3 sequence (DNA): TGTGCCATCAGTGCAGGAGGCCAATCTCTCACTGAAGCTTTCTTT.

The chain couples TRBV19 to TRBJ2-7, with D tentatively TRBD1 or TRBD2 (5 bases each). This CDR3 has 14 residues. Germline V gene data show CDR1 as LNHDA and CDR2 as SQIVND (reference sequence). V was trimmed by 1 base and J by 2 bases, leaving 9 bases between them. The CDR3 coding sequence is TGTGCCAGTAGTATAGTCGAGGGGACCTACGAGCAGTACTTC. Translating it yields CASSIVEGTYEQYF. Together with reference TRBV19 and TRBJ2-7, the CDR3 gives the full variable domain: DGGITQSPKYLFRKEGQNVTLSCEQNLNHDAMYWYRQDPGQGLRLIYYSQIVNDFQKGDIAEGYSVSREKKESFPLTVTSAQKNPTAFYLCASSIVEGTYEQYFGPGTRLTVT.

The chain couples TRBV7-9 to TRBJ2-7; D is undetermined. Germline V gene data show CDR1 as SEHNR and CDR2 as FQNEAQ (reference sequence). V lost 5 bases, J lost 5 bases, and 16 bases lay in between. The CDR3 sequence is 14 residues long. CDR3 sequence reads: CASSRRQSGDEQYF. CDR3 DNA sequence: TGTGCCAGCAGCCGACGGCAGTCGGGCGACGAGCAGTACTTC.

This chain joins TRBV29-1 and TRBJ1-1, with D unresolved. Germline CDR1 is SQVTM and CDR2 is ANQGSEA. V was pared by 2 bases and J by 2 bases, with 15 bases between. This CDR3 spans 15 amino acids. The CDR3 DNA follows: TGCAGCGTTGAATCTGAGGCCCTAATTAACACTGAAGCTTTCTTT. Protein product: CSVESEALINTEAFF.

J is TRBJ2-5 and V is TRBV7-8; either TRBD1 or TRBD2 may fit D (5 bases each). The CDR3 runs to 15 residues. The V end lost 3 bases, the J end lost 1 base, and 12 bases lay between the germline ends. The germline V gene has CDR1 SGHVS and CDR2 FQNEAQ. The DNA for the CDR3 is TGTGCCAGCAGCTTGGGGGAAACAACCCAAGAGACCCAGTACTTC. Its translation is CASSLGETTQETQYF. Complete variable domain (other parts from reference TRBV7-8 and TRBJ2-5): GAGVSQSPRYKVAKRGQDVALRCDPISGHVSLFWYQQALGQGPEFLTYFQNEAQLDKSGLPSDRFFAERPEGSVSTLKIQRTQQEDSAVYLCASSLGETTQETQYFGPGTRLLVL.

In the case of this clonotype: One junction end does not reproduce the germline sequence, and a read error may be involved. V usage is TRBV5-1 and J usage is TRBJ2-1; D tentatively reads TRBD1 or TRBD2 (6 bases each). This CDR3 has 16 amino acids. Germline CDR1 is SGHRS and CDR2 is YFSETQ. Here the CDR3 DNA reads TGTGCCAGCAGCTTGGTCGGGGGCGCACCCGACAATGAGCAGTTCTTC. It codes for CASSLVGGAPDNEQFF.

This chain links TRBV5-6 with TRBJ2-1, with 9 bases lining up with TRBD2. CDR1 and CDR2 from the germline V gene are SGHDT and YYEEEE. The CDR3 extends over 14 amino acids. J lost 9 bases, V lost 1 base, and 5 bases had no gene match. The CDR3 sequence is CASSLLAGLSEQFF. The CDR3 bases are TGTGCCAGCAGCTTGCTAGCGGGGTTGAGTGAGCAGTTCTTC.